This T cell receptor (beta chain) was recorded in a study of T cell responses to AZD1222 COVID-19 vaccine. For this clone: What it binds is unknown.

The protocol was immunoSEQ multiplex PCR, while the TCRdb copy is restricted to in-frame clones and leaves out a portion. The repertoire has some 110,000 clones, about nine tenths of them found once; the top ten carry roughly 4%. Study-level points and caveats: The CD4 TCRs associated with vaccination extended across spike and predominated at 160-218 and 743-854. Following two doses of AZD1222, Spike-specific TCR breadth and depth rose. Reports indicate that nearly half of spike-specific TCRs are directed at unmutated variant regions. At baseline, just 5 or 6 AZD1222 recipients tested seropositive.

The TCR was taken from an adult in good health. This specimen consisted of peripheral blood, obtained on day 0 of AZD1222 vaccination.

The CDR3 bases are TGTGCCACCAGTGGCGTTGCGGGACAAGGCTCCTACGAGCAGTACTTC. This gives the protein CATSGVAGQGSYEQYF. The rearrangement uses TRBV24-1 and TRBJ2-7, with D possibly being TRBD1 or TRBD2 (6 bases each). This CDR3 has 16 amino acids. CDR1 is KGHDR, CDR2 SFDVKD, per germline. The V and J ends lost 5 bases and 0 bases respectively, with 16 bases between them.